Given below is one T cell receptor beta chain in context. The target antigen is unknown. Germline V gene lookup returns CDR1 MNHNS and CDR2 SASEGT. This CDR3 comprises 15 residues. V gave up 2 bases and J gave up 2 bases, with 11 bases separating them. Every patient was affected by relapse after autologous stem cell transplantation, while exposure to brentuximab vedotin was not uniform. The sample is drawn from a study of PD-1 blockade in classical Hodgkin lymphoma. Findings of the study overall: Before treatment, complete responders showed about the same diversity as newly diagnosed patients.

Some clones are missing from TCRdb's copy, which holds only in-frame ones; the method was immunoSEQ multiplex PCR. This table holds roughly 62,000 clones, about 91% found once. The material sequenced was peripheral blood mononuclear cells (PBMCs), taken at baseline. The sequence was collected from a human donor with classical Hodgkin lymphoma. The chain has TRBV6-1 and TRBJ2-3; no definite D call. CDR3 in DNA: TGTGCCAGCAGTGAATTAAGACCGGACACAGATACGCAGTATTTT. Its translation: CASSELRPDTDTQYF.